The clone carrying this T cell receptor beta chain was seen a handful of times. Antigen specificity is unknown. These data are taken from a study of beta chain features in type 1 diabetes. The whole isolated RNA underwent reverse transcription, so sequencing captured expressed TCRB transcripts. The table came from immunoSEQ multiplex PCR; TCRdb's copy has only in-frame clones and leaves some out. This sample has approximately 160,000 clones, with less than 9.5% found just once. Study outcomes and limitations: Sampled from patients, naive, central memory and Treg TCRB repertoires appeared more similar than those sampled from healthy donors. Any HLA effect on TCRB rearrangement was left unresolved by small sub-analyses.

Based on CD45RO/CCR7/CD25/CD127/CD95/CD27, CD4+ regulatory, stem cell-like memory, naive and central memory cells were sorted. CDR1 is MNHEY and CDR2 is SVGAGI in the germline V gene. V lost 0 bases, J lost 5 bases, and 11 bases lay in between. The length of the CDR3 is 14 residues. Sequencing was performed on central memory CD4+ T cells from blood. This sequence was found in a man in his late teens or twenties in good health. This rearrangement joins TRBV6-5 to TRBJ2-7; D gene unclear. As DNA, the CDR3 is TGTGCCAGCAGTTACTCGACTCATTTCGACGAGCAGTACTTC. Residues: CASSYSTHFDEQYF.